The 21 T cell receptor beta chains below were found in one sample sequenced in a study of cytomegalovirus exposure and HLA in healthy donors. The table came from immunoSEQ multiplex PCR; TCRdb's copy has only in-frame clones and leaves some out. The sample lists about 360,000 clones; more than 80% were seen once. The specimen was PBMCs. The origin of the receptors is a woman aged 18-29 years in good health and CMV-seronegative.

The chain is built from TRBV4-1 and TRBJ2-3; D not resolved. V lost 1 base and J lost 9, with 11 bases in between. This CDR3 spans 13 amino acids. From germline, CDR1 is MGHRA and CDR2 YSYEKL. This CDR3 reads CASSQAEVSTQYF. In nucleotides, the CDR3 is TGCGCCAGCAGCCAAGCCGAGGTATCAACGCAGTATTTT.

The chain couples TRBV5-1 to TRBJ2-1; a weak D match, TRBD2 (5 bases). V lost 5 bases, J lost 5 bases, and 17 bases lay in between. CDR3 length equals 15 residues. CDR1 is SGHRS and CDR2 is YFSETQ in the germline V gene. The CDR3 DNA is TGCGCCAGCAGAGTCCACGGGGATGGCCACAATGAGCAGTTCTTC. Translation: CASRVHGDGHNEQFF.

This clone has only a few counts. The V gene is TRBV28, the J gene TRBJ2-7; 9 nucleotides match TRBD2. This CDR3 is built from 12 residues. Germline V gene data show CDR1 as MDHEN and CDR2 as SYDVKM. With V trimmed by 8 bases and J by 6 bases, 5 bases remained unmatched. The CDR3 DNA sequence: TGTGCCAGCGCCCTGCGGGGGGGCGAGCAGTACTTC. Translation gives CASALRGGEQYF.

The chain recombines TRBV7-6 with TRBJ2-5, with D possibly being TRBD2 (6 bases). Trimming cost V 1 base and J 5 bases, with 11 bases left between them. The CDR3 loop spans 14 amino acids. CDR1 and CDR2 (germline): SGHVS, FNYEAQ. The DNA for the CDR3 is TGTGCCAGCAGCTTAGATGCGGGAATGGAGACCCAGTACTTC. The encoded protein is CASSLDAGMETQYF.

V and J are TRBV13 and TRBJ1-6; TRBD1 agrees at 9 bases. Trimming removed 5 bases from V and 7 bases from J; junction bases left unmatched: 12. In germline, CDR1 is PRHDT, CDR2 FYEKMQ (reference sequence). The CDR3 is 17 residues long. In DNA, the CDR3 is TGTGCCAGCAGCCTTAGGCAAAACAGGGGGCGAAATTCACCCCTCCACTTT. Protein sequence: CASSLRQNRGRNSPLHF.

This chain uses TRBV6-1 with TRBJ2-7; 9 bases are shared with TRBD1. The V gene end was trimmed by 7 bases and the J gene end by 7 bases; junction bases not matched to a gene: 8. This CDR3 is 13 amino acids long. Germline loops: CDR1 MNHNS, CDR2 SASEGT. The CDR3: CASNIQGAGEQYF. CDR3 nucleotides: TGTGCCAGCAACATACAGGGGGCGGGAGAGCAGTACTTC.

The sample holds a few counts of this clone. The same CDR3 arises from other DNA sequences in this sample as well. V gene TRBV7-6 combines with J gene TRBJ1-1; TRBD1 agrees at 7 bases. V dropped 2 bases and J dropped 1; count of bases not matched to a gene: 1. The CDR3 covers 14 residues. In germline, CDR1 is SGHVS, CDR2 FNYEAQ. CDR3 bases: TGTGCCAGCAGCTTAAGGGGGCCGAACACTGAAGCTTTCTTT. Protein sequence: CASSLRGPNTEAFF.

The chain is built from TRBV18 and TRBJ2-7; 12 positions match TRBD2. In germline, CDR1 is KGHSH, CDR2 LQKENI. Trimming removed 2 bases from V and 1 base from J; junction bases left unmatched: 6. This CDR3 has 17 residues. CDR3 sequence: CASSPGLAGGPSYEQYF. The CDR3 DNA is TGTGCCAGCTCACCAGGTCTAGCGGGAGGGCCTTCCTACGAGCAGTACTTC. The complete variable domain, with remaining parts taken from reference TRBV18 and TRBJ2-7, reads NAGVMQNPRHLVRRRGQEARLRCSPMKGHSHVYWYRQLPEEGLKFMVYLQKENIIDESGMPKERFSAEFPKEGPSILRIQQVVRGDSAAYFCASSPGLAGGPSYEQYFGPGTRLTVT.

This chain uses TRBV7-7 with TRBJ2-1, with 7 bases that match TRBD1. The CDR3 has 15 residues. Germline V gene data show CDR1 as SSHAT and CDR2 as FNYEAQ (reference sequence). The V and J ends lost 1 base and 6 bases, in that order; junction bases with no gene match: 6. CDR3 protein: CASSLEATGTNEQFF. The CDR3 bases are TGTGCCAGCAGCTTAGAGGCGACAGGGACCAATGAGCAGTTCTTC.

A single count supports this clone. The V gene is TRBV19, the J gene TRBJ1-2, with 10 bases fitting TRBD1. Trimming at V came to 5 bases and at J to 2 bases, leaving 5 bases not matched to a gene. The CDR3 spans 15 residues. The germline V gene has CDR1 LNHDA and CDR2 SQIVND (reference sequence). Written as DNA, the CDR3 is TGTGCCAGTAGTCCCCGGGACAGGGGCAACTATGGCTACACCTTC. This gives the protein CASSPRDRGNYGYTF.

This chain uses TRBV25-1 with TRBJ1-1; 9 nucleotides line up with TRBD1. V lost 2 bases, J lost 0 bases, and 4 bases stayed unmatched. This CDR3 is built from 16 residues. The germline gives CDR1 MGHDK, CDR2 SYGVNS. CDR3 protein: CASSEDRGFMNTEAFF. In DNA form, the CDR3 reads TGTGCCAGCAGTGAAGACAGGGGGTTCATGAACACTGAAGCTTTCTTT.

The rearrangement links TRBV6-1 to TRBJ2-3; 7 bases match TRBD2. The CDR3 has 16 amino acids. CDR1 and CDR2 (germline): MNHNS, SASEGT. Germline trimming cut 1 base from V and 1 base from J; bases unmatched to any gene: 5. CDR3 nucleotides: TGTGCCAGCAGTGAAGAACTAGCGTCCGGCACAGATACGCAGTATTTT. Encoded protein: CASSEELASGTDTQYF.

The chain employs TRBV9 and TRBJ2-5, with TRBD1 matching 9 bases. Trimming at V came to 0 bases and at J to 6 bases, leaving 9 bases not matched to a gene. The germline gives CDR1 SGDLS, CDR2 YYNGEE. The CDR3 runs 16 residues. The CDR3 is CASSVGLVGQGKTQYF. CDR3 sequence (DNA): TGTGCCAGCAGCGTAGGATTGGTTGGACAGGGGAAGACCCAGTACTTC.

The chain employs TRBV28 and TRBJ1-2; TRBD1 aligns across 10 bases. The CDR3 has 17 residues. From germline, CDR1 is MDHEN and CDR2 SYDVKM. V shed 6 bases and J 4 bases; nucleotides not matched to a gene: 14. The CDR3 nucleotides read TGTGCCAGCAGCCCTCCCCGACAGGGGGCGCTTATCTATGGCTACACCTTC. Residues: CASSPPRQGALIYGYTF.

CDR3 nucleotides: TGTGCCAGTAGTATCTCCGGGATTAACTATGGCTACACCTTC. Its translation: CASSISGINYGYTF. This chain connects TRBV19 to TRBJ1-2; no clear D gene. CDR1 is LNHDA, CDR2 SQIVND, per germline (reference sequence). V shed 3 bases and J shed 1 base, with 9 bases lying between them. The length of the CDR3 is 14 residues.

This rearrangement joins TRBV2 to TRBJ2-1, with D hard to call. V lost 4 bases to trimming and J lost 5 bases, with 15 bases between them. Germline values: CDR1 SNHLY, CDR2 FYNNEI. CDR3 length: 15 amino acids. The CDR3 coding sequence is TGTGCCAGCAGTGGGGCAGTAATTTCAGACAATGAGCAGTTCTTC. The encoded protein is CASSGAVISDNEQFF.

The V gene is TRBV28, the J gene TRBJ2-7, with 9 bases aligning to TRBD1. V lost 4 bases, J lost 3 bases, and 7 bases stayed unmatched. The CDR3 is 15 residues long. Per the germline V gene, CDR1 is MDHEN and CDR2 is SYDVKM. The CDR3 sequence is CASSSSGTGYYEQYF. The CDR3 DNA sequence: TGTGCCAGCAGTTCTTCCGGGACAGGGTACTACGAGCAGTACTTC. Supplemented by reference TRBV28 and TRBJ2-7, the full variable domain reads DVKVTQSSRYLVKRTGEKVFLECVQDMDHENMFWYRQDPGLGLRLIYFSYDVKMKEKGDIPEGYSVSREKKERFSLILESASTNQTSMYLCASSSSGTGYYEQYFGPGTRLTVT.

Here the CDR3 reads CASSAAGGEQYF. CDR3 DNA: TGTGCCAGCAGTGCAGCAGGGGGCGAGCAGTACTTC. The chain links TRBV6-6 to TRBJ2-7; 7 positions match TRBD1. Germline loops: CDR1 MNHNY, CDR2 SVGAGI (reference sequence). The CDR3 length is 12 residues. The trim removed 5 bases at V and 6 bases at J, leaving 4 bases unmatched.

In its sample, this clone was seen once. The rearrangement joins TRBV6-1 to TRBJ1-1; D may be TRBD1 (6 bases). V lost 1 base to trimming and J lost 8 bases, with 14 bases between them. The CDR3 sequence is 14 residues long. CDR1 MNHNS and CDR2 SASEGT come from the germline V gene. The CDR3 is CASSEGRGRDEAFF. The CDR3 DNA is TGTGCCAGCAGTGAAGGCAGGGGCCGGGACGAAGCTTTCTTT.

The sample holds one count of this clone. The rearrangement joins TRBV30 to TRBJ2-2; the D gene is possibly TRBD2 (6 bases). Trimming shortened V by 4 bases and J by 7 bases, and 7 bases separated the two germline ends. From germline, CDR1 is GTSNPN and CDR2 SVGIG (reference sequence). The CDR3 length is 11 residues. CDR3 residues: CAWIADGELFF. The DNA for the CDR3 is TGTGCCTGGATAGCGGACGGGGAGCTGTTTTTT.

The V call is TRBV27, the J call TRBJ2-2; no firm D call. V lost 3 bases, J lost 4 bases, and 12 bases lay in between. This CDR3 region has 15 residues. Germline loops: CDR1 MNHEY, CDR2 SMNVEV (reference sequence). The CDR3 DNA follows: TGTGCCAGCAGTTTGGTTCCTTCGGGCACCGGGGAGCTGTTTTTT. Translating it yields CASSLVPSGTGELFF.